This TCR beta chain was sequenced for a study of T cells in localized non-small cell lung cancer. Data came from immunoSEQ multiplex PCR; TCRdb stores just in-frame clones and leaves some out. The table shows 90,000 or so clones, with roughly 89% occurring only once. There are 16 residues in the CDR3. V lost 0 bases to trimming and J lost 7 bases, with 16 bases between them. In germline, CDR1 is MGHRA, CDR2 YSYEKL. The starting material was peripheral blood, obtained before any cancer treatment. The chain links TRBV4-1 to TRBJ1-5; D remains unclear. The TCR comes from a man between 40 and 69 years old with stage I squamous cell lung carcinoma. The CDR3 sequence is CASSQESMRGGQPQHF. CDR3 nucleotides: TGCGCCAGCAGCCAAGAGTCGATGCGGGGAGGACAGCCCCAGCATTTT.